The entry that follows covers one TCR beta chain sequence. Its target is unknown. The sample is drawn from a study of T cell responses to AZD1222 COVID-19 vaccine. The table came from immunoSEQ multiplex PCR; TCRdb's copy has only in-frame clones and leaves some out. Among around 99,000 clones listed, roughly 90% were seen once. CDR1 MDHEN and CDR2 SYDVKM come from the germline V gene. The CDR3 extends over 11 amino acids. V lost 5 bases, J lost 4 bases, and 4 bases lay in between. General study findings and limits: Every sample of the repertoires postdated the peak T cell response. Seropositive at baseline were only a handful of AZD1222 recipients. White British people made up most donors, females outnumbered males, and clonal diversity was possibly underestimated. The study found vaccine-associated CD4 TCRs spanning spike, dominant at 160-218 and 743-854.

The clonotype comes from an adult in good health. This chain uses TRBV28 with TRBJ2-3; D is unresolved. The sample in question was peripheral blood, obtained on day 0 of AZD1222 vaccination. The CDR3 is CASSHADTQYF. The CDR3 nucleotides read TGTGCCAGCAGTCATGCAGATACGCAGTATTTT. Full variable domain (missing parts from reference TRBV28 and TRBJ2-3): DVKVTQSSRYLVKRTGEKVFLECVQDMDHENMFWYRQDPGLGLRLIYFSYDVKMKEKGDIPEGYSVSREKKERFSLILESASTNQTSMYLCASSHADTQYFGPGTRLTVL.